This T cell receptor (beta chain) was found in a study of Ad26.COV2.S vaccination and SARS-CoV-2 variants. Study at large: Intramuscular Ad26.COV2.S doses were given once or twice, 56 days apart. The study's findings and limits: People who got the vaccine had more spike-specific TCR breadth than people who got placebo. A substantial breadth of spike-specific CD8+ and CD4+ T cell responses after vaccination has been reported.

Unmatched junction bases numbered 14, after V lost 2 bases and J lost 6 bases. The germline gives CDR1 MNHEY, CDR2 SVGEGT. This CDR3 spans 18 amino acids. TCRdb keeps only in-frame clones here, not all; method: immunoSEQ multiplex PCR. Here the sample spans 350,000 to 400,000 clones, approximately 90% being singletons. On this clone: The antigen is unknown.

Treatment described: some 19 received Ad26.COV2.S at low or high dose, single or two shots; roughly 5 received placebo; per-sample allocation not given. Following the first vaccine or placebo injection, samples were taken on day 63. The vaccine antigen was prefusion-stabilized Wuhan SARS-CoV-2 spike. This sequence originates from a person between 18 and 59 years old who received the Ad26.COV2.S COVID-19 vaccine or a placebo. The genes are TRBV6-2 or TRBV6-3 and TRBJ2-1; TRBD2 aligns across 9 bases. The sample here was peripheral blood, taken in a trial of Ad26.COV2.S vaccine versus placebo. This chain's CDR3 is CASSYLAGVAGAPNEQFF. The CDR3 nucleotides read TGTGCCAGCAGTTACCTCGCGGGAGTAGCGGGGGCCCCCAATGAGCAGTTCTTC.